This is a list of T cell receptor beta chains from one sample in a study of CD8+CD57+ T cells in acquired aplastic anemia. MiXCR, applied by TCRdb to the reads, yields one record per CDR3 protein. The data contain some 170,000 distinct CDR3 sequences, more than 60% of them singletons. Sample: sorted CD4+, CD8+, or CD8+CD57+ T cells (not recorded which) from PBMCs. The receptor source for this set is a human donor with aplastic anemia. The CDR3 runs from the conserved cysteine through the conserved F or W. The D gene is left open where the match is weak.

d_call,cdr3_length,v_call,cdr3_aa
NA,14,TRBV7-9,CASSLGPGENEQYF
NA,14,TRBV19,CASRSPGAGTEAFF
TRBD2,15,TRBV4-2,CASSPQRGLPYEQYF
NA,14,TRBV2,CASSVTIVTDTQYF
TRBD2,13,TRBV2,CASIAGTQETQYF
NA,13,TRBV13,CASSPRRSYEQYF
NA,13,TRBV7-6,CASSSYGGDTQYF
NA,15,TRBV24-1,CASSFIVGSNQPQHF
NA,16,TRBV6-5,CASSYPGAGGRGEQYF
NA,13,TRBV7-7,CASSPELQGTQYF
NA,13,TRBV5-1,CASSPGSNTEAFF
NA,16,TRBV4-1,CASSQVNMVSYNEQFF
TRBD2,16,TRBV3-1,CASSQEGTGGPDTQYF
TRBD1,15,TRBV24-1,CATSDTPGQGGTQYF
NA,16,TRBV7-9,CASSLARSGDTDTQYF
TRBD1,14,TRBV2,CARQQGAFNYGYTF
NA,14,TRBV2,CASSSDRSNEKLFF
NA,14,TRBV7-3,CASSPDRSSYEQYF
NA,17,TRBV7-9,CASSYSGALPTVYEQYF
NA,13,TRBV2,CASSKDYQETQYF
NA,13,TRBV5-1,CASSLVPDNEQFF